The next 30 T cell receptor beta chains were all read from a single sample in a study of shared clonotypes between healthy human individuals. Produced via immunoSEQ multiplex PCR; TCRdb's table is partial and in-frame only. The data hold more than 2,000,000 clones, with over 85% observed a single time. The sequenced sample was naive CD4+ T cells sorted from blood. Subset described: CD45RA+ positively selected. These receptors were taken from a young man in good health.

A note on this clone: The same CDR3 arises from other DNA sequences in this sample as well. The chain carries TRBV9 and TRBJ2-1, with D perhaps matching TRBD2 (6 bases). With 5 bases removed from V and 0 bases from J, the gap between germline ends came to 12 bases. This CDR3 spans 15 amino acids. CDR1 is SGDLS, CDR2 YYNGEE, per germline. CDR3 region: CASSAGRGSYNEQFF. As DNA, the CDR3 is TGTGCCAGCAGTGCGGGGCGGGGCTCCTACAATGAGCAGTTCTTC.

The chain couples TRBV28 to TRBJ2-7; TRBD1 matches at 12 bases. The CDR3 extends over 15 amino acids. The trim removed 2 bases at V and 7 bases at J, leaving 6 bases unmatched. Per the germline V gene, CDR1 is MDHEN and CDR2 is SYDVKM. CDR3 DNA: TGTGCCAGCAGTTTAGGGGGACAGGGGGCGAGGGAGCAGTACTTC. Its translation: CASSLGGQGAREQYF. Supplemented by reference TRBV28 and TRBJ2-7, the full variable domain reads DVKVTQSSRYLVKRTGEKVFLECVQDMDHENMFWYRQDPGLGLRLIYFSYDVKMKEKGDIPEGYSVSREKKERFSLILESASTNQTSMYLCASSLGGQGAREQYFGPGTRLTVT.

The chain is built from TRBV28 and TRBJ1-2, with TRBD1 identical over 7 bases. The V gene's germline CDR1 is MDHEN and CDR2 SYDVKM. The J segment lost 4 bases and the V segment lost 5 bases, leaving 7 bases of the junction unmatched. CDR3 length: 14 residues. The CDR3 sequence is CASSPPGQLYGYTF. In DNA form, the CDR3 reads TGTGCCAGCAGTCCTCCGGGACAGCTCTATGGCTACACCTTC.

The chain carries TRBV19 and TRBJ1-2; perhaps TRBD1 as D (6 bases). The CDR3 is 13 residues long. Germline V lookup: CDR1 LNHDA, CDR2 SQIVND (reference sequence). Deletions cut 5 bases from V and 5 bases from J, with 12 bases between. The CDR3 sequence is CASSRRQDYGYTF. The CDR3 DNA is TGTGCCAGTAGTCGACGACAGGATTATGGCTACACCTTC.

This chain links TRBV2 with TRBJ1-5, with 10 bases aligning to TRBD1. The germline V gene encodes CDR1 SNHLY and CDR2 FYNNEI. V lost 3 bases and J lost 1; bases outside the gene matches: 3. The CDR3 is 16 residues long. This CDR3 is CASSEDRGASNQPQHF. The CDR3 region has the DNA TGTGCCAGCAGTGAGGACAGGGGGGCCAGCAATCAGCCCCAGCATTTT.

The chain recombines TRBV7-9 with TRBJ2-7, with D possibly TRBD2 on 5 matching bases. From germline, CDR1 is SEHNR and CDR2 FQNEAQ (reference sequence). The CDR3 loop spans 14 amino acids. With 4 bases removed from V and 8 bases from J, the gap between germline ends came to 18 bases. The CDR3 sequence: CASSSRGNGEQQYF. The CDR3 DNA is TGTGCCAGCAGCTCCCGTGGGAACGGGGAGCAGCAGTACTTC.

The V call is TRBV5-1, the J call TRBJ2-5; 8 bases are shared with TRBD2. The CDR3 totals 15 residues. CDR1 and CDR2 from the germline V gene are SGHRS and YFSETQ. Losses at the gene ends were 4 bases for V and 4 bases for J; bases not matched to a gene: 9. CDR3 bases: TGCGCCAGCAGCACCAAACCGGGACTAGGAGAGACCCAGTACTTC. The encoded protein is CASSTKPGLGETQYF.

The genes are TRBV6-6 and TRBJ2-2; 11 nucleotides line up with TRBD2. The germline V gene has CDR1 MNHNY and CDR2 SVGAGI (reference sequence). V was clipped by 7 bases and J by 3 bases; unmatched bases: 7. The CDR3 length is 16 residues. CDR3 in amino acids: CASIANSGGDTGELFF. CDR3 bases: TGTGCCAGCATTGCTAATAGCGGGGGGGACACCGGGGAGCTGTTTTTT.

The chain combines TRBV5-6 with TRBJ2-3; TRBD2 aligns across 7 bases. The germline V gene has CDR1 SGHDT and CDR2 YYEEEE. The CDR3 is 16 residues long. Losses at the gene ends were 0 bases for V and 0 bases for J; bases not matched to a gene: 4. CDR3 residues: CASSLVVGRSTDTQYF. CDR3 DNA: TGTGCCAGCAGCTTGGTTGTCGGGAGGAGCACAGATACGCAGTATTTT.

This clone has only a few counts. A read error may produce the germline difference seen at one junction end. The chain links TRBV7-7 to TRBJ2-7; D is perhaps TRBD1 or TRBD2 (5 bases each). Germline loops: CDR1 SSHAT, CDR2 FNYEAQ (reference sequence). The length of the CDR3 is 14 residues. The DNA for the CDR3 is TGTGCTAGCAGCCCAGACGGGACGGCTGGCGAGCAGTACTTC. Amino acid sequence: CASSPDGTAGEQYF.

Turning to this clone: Other DNA sequences within the sample encode an identical CDR3. The rearrangement links TRBV2 to TRBJ1-1; D is unresolved. The CDR3 covers 13 residues. V was shortened by 4 bases and J by 1 base, with 7 bases between the two germline ends. Looked up from germline, CDR1 is SNHLY and CDR2 is FYNNEI. For the CDR3, the DNA is TGTGCCAGCAGTGTGGGAGGGAACACTGAAGCTTTCTTT. Protein product: CASSVGGNTEAFF.

The CDR3 nucleotides are TGTGCCAGCAGCGGCCGAGTCGGGCAGGGGTGTGAAAAACTGTTTTTT. Translated, it gives CASSGRVGQGCEKLFF. The chain couples TRBV21-1 to TRBJ1-4; no check of the table's D call, TRBD1, against the DNA was made. TRBV21-1 is annotated as a pseudogene. The CDR3 has 16 amino acids.

The chain joins TRBV6-5 to TRBJ2-1; 8 nucleotides match TRBD2. V dropped 7 bases and J dropped 4; count of bases not matched to a gene: 9. The CDR3 spans 15 residues. The germline CDR1 and CDR2 sequences are MNHEY and SVGAGI. The CDR3 sequence: CASIRAGGPYNEQFF. For the CDR3, the DNA is TGTGCCAGCATTAGGGCGGGAGGCCCATACAATGAGCAGTTCTTC.

The chain employs TRBV28 and TRBJ2-7; no definite D call. Per the germline V gene, CDR1 is MDHEN and CDR2 is SYDVKM. V was clipped by 4 bases and J by 2 bases, with 15 bases between them. The CDR3 has 15 residues. DNA of the CDR3: TGTGCCAGCAGTTCCCGCGAGTGGTCCGCCTACGAGCAGTACTTC. Translating it yields CASSSREWSAYEQYF.

V and J are TRBV4-1 and TRBJ1-6; perhaps TRBD1 as D (5 bases). With 2 bases removed from V and 14 bases from J, the gap between germline ends came to 13 bases. The CDR3 spans 13 residues. Germline-derived CDR1 and CDR2 are MGHRA and YSYEKL. CDR3 sequence reads: CASSQRERGSLHF. The CDR3 coding sequence is TGCGCCAGCAGCCAAAGGGAGAGGGGATCCCTCCACTTT.

The rearrangement joins TRBV18 to TRBJ2-1, with 7 bases aligning to TRBD1. The germline CDR1 and CDR2 sequences are KGHSH and LQKENI. Trimming took 0 bases from V and 5 from J; bases not matched to a gene: 10. The CDR3 is made up of 17 amino acids. CDR3 region: CASSPPRTVTGDNEQFF. DNA for the CDR3: TGTGCCAGCTCACCACCAAGGACGGTAACAGGGGACAATGAGCAGTTCTTC.

The table lists this clone with a few counts. This CDR3 is also generated by other DNA sequences in the sample. This chain uses TRBV20-1 with TRBJ1-1; D gene ambiguous. The V end lost 1 base, the J end lost 3 bases, and 3 bases lay between the germline ends. This CDR3 has 11 residues. Germline-derived CDR1 and CDR2 are DFQATT and SNEGSKA (reference sequence). The CDR3 loop is CSARVDTEAFF. The CDR3 DNA follows: TGCAGTGCTAGAGTGGACACTGAAGCTTTCTTT.

The chain joins TRBV11-2 to TRBJ1-4; D possibly corresponds to TRBD1 (5 bases). Trimming removed 5 bases from V and 8 bases from J, with 15 bases in between. The CDR3 is 14 residues long. Germline V gene data show CDR1 as SGHAT and CDR2 as FQNNGV. The chain's CDR3 is CASSPGGVGEKLFF. DNA for the CDR3: TGTGCCAGCAGCCCCGGGGGAGTAGGAGAAAAACTGTTTTTT.

V is TRBV21-1 and J is TRBJ1-5; the D segment call TRBD1 is taken from the table without a DNA check. TRBV21-1 counts as a pseudogene. The CDR3 is 15 residues long. The chain's CDR3 is CASSPGTGGGQPQHF. Written as DNA, the CDR3 is TGTGCCAGCAGCCCCGGGACAGGGGGCGGTCAGCCCCAGCATTTT.

V is TRBV9 and J is TRBJ2-2; 7 positions agree with TRBD1. This CDR3 is 16 amino acids long. Germline CDR1 SGDLS, CDR2 YYNGEE. J was trimmed by 4 bases and V by 3 bases; bases with no gene match: 9. As DNA, the CDR3 is TGTGCCAGCAGCGGCCCCGACAGGGTCGCCACCGGGGAGCTGTTTTTT. Protein: CASSGPDRVATGELFF.

The CDR3 nucleotides read TGTGCCAGCAGCGCCGCCAGGGTTGGAAACACCATATATTTT. It is translated as CASSAARVGNTIYF. The chain has TRBV11-2 and TRBJ1-3, with D maybe TRBD1 (5 bases). The CDR3 is 14 amino acids. Germline V gene lookup returns CDR1 SGHAT and CDR2 FQNNGV. Trimming took 5 bases from V and 3 from J, leaving 11 bases between them. Full variable domain (missing parts from reference TRBV11-2 and TRBJ1-3): EAGVAQSPRYKIIEKRQSVAFWCNPISGHATLYWYQQILGQGPKLLIQFQNNGVVDDSQLPKDRFSAERLKGVDSTLKIQPAKLEDSAVYLCASSAARVGNTIYFGEGSWLTVV.

V usage is TRBV6-1 and J usage is TRBJ2-5; 9 bases are a match to TRBD2. V was clipped by 5 bases and J by 5 bases; unmatched bases: 9. Germline-derived CDR1 and CDR2 are MNHNS and SASEGT. This CDR3 is built from 15 residues. The CDR3 reads CASSSPGLAQETQYF. DNA for the CDR3: TGTGCCAGCAGTTCACCGGGACTAGCTCAGGAGACCCAGTACTTC.

The rearrangement joins TRBV18 to TRBJ1-2; 10 bases match TRBD1. CDR1 is KGHSH, CDR2 LQKENI, per germline. This CDR3 spans 17 amino acids. The ends lost 1 base at V and 5 bases at J; junction bases unmatched: 10. CDR3 DNA sequence: TGTGCCAGCTCACCACAGTCCGGGACAGGGGTTGAATATGGCTACACCTTC. This encodes CASSPQSGTGVEYGYTF.

For the CDR3, the DNA is TGTGCCAGCAGTCCAGGGGGGGGGAGCTCCTACGAGCAGTACTTC. It translates to CASSPGGGSSYEQYF. The chain joins TRBV28 to TRBJ2-7; D tentatively fits TRBD1 or TRBD2 (7 bases each). V lost 5 bases, J lost 0 bases, and 14 bases lay in between. This CDR3 has 15 residues. Germline CDR1 is MDHEN and CDR2 is SYDVKM. The full variable domain, completed using reference TRBV28 and TRBJ2-7, is DVKVTQSSRYLVKRTGEKVFLECVQDMDHENMFWYRQDPGLGLRLIYFSYDVKMKEKGDIPEGYSVSREKKERFSLILESASTNQTSMYLCASSPGGGSSYEQYFGPGTRLTVT.

The V call is TRBV5-4, the J call TRBJ2-1; perhaps TRBD2 as D (6 bases). Trimming shortened V by 3 bases and J by 5 bases, and 15 bases separated the two germline ends. The germline V gene has CDR1 SGHNT and CDR2 YYREEE (reference sequence). This CDR3 is built from 15 residues. The CDR3 DNA reads as TGTGCCAGCAGCTCCCCGGGACTCCGACACAATGAGCAGTTCTTC. Its translation is CASSSPGLRHNEQFF.

This chain links TRBV9 with TRBJ2-5; D remains ambiguous. This CDR3 contains 14 residues. The germline V and J ends were trimmed by 4 bases and 3 bases, with 13 bases remaining between them. Germline CDR1 reads SGDLS; CDR2 reads YYNGEE. This CDR3 is CASSPQLAEETQYF. For the CDR3, the DNA is TGTGCCAGCAGCCCTCAGTTAGCAGAAGAGACCCAGTACTTC. The whole variable domain, remainder taken from reference TRBV9 and TRBJ2-5, is DSGVTQTPKHLITATGQRVTLRCSPRSGDLSVYWYQQSLDQGLQFLIQYYNGEERAKGNILERFSAQQFPDLHSELNLSSLELGDSALYFCASSPQLAEETQYFGPGTRLLVL.

This chain uses TRBV7-8 with TRBJ2-1; TRBD2 is a possible D gene (7 bases). From germline, CDR1 is SGHVS and CDR2 FQNEAQ. The CDR3 spans 13 residues. The V end was cut by 5 bases, the J end by 12 bases, with 17 bases between. The CDR3 region has the DNA TGTGCCAGCAGCCCCGGGGGGCTAGCATGGCAGTTCTTC. It translates to CASSPGGLAWQFF.

The chain recombines TRBV13 with TRBJ1-3; D is ambiguous. The germline V gene encodes CDR1 PRHDT and CDR2 FYEKMQ (reference sequence). The CDR3 runs 12 residues. Trimming left V 2 bases short and J 8 bases short, with 7 bases between. The CDR3 spells CASSLFGYTIYF. The CDR3, as DNA: TGTGCCAGCAGCTTATTCGGGTACACCATATATTTT. Full variable domain (missing parts from reference TRBV13 and TRBJ1-3): AAGVIQSPRHLIKEKRETATLKCYPIPRHDTVYWYQQGPGQDPQFLISFYEKMQSDKGSIPDRFSAQQFSDYHSELNMSSLELGDSALYFCASSLFGYTIYFGEGSWLTVV.

V usage is TRBV21-1 and J usage is TRBJ2-7; the table's TRBD2 call for D was not verified on the DNA. TRBV21-1 is noted as a pseudogene. This CDR3 has 17 amino acids. The CDR3 protein is CASSSSGGTSGTYEQYF. In DNA form, the CDR3 reads TGTGCCAGCAGCTCGAGCGGGGGGACTAGCGGTACCTACGAGCAGTACTTC.

The V and J genes are TRBV10-3 and TRBJ2-3, with 11 bases aligning to TRBD2. The germline V gene encodes CDR1 ENHRY and CDR2 SYGVKD. Trimming at V came to 4 bases and at J to 2 bases, leaving 8 bases not matched to a gene. The CDR3 runs to 17 residues. CDR3 nucleotide sequence: TGTGCCATCAGTGCAGATCCGGGACTAGCGGACACAGATACGCAGTATTTT. This translates into CAISADPGLADTDTQYF.